This T cell receptor beta chain was sequenced during a study of beta chain features in type 1 diabetes. Losses at the gene ends were 5 bases for V and 3 bases for J; bases not matched to a gene: 7. Germline CDR1 reads SGHAT; CDR2 reads FQNNGV. This CDR3 is built from 15 residues. cDNA synthesis used the whole RNA isolate, giving expressed TCRB sequences. Stem cell-like memory T cell samples came in at an average of about 920,000 reads. Assay used: immunoSEQ multiplex PCR; TCRdb lists only in-frame clones, some missing. The table has tens of thousands of clones, 30% to 35% seen once. This clone has more than one count but fewer than ten.

V and J are TRBV11-2 and TRBJ2-7; 10 bases agree with TRBD2. The sequenced sample consisted of stem cell memory CD4+ T cells from blood. This TCR came from a woman aged 18-29 years in good health. DNA for the CDR3: TGTGCCAGCAGCCCCATTAGGACTAGCGGCTACGAGCAGTACTTC. Amino acids: CASSPIRTSGYEQYF. The full variable domain, in which reference TRBV11-2 and TRBJ2-7 provide the parts outside the CDR3, is EAGVAQSPRYKIIEKRQSVAFWCNPISGHATLYWYQQILGQGPKLLIQFQNNGVVDDSQLPKDRFSAERLKGVDSTLKIQPAKLEDSAVYLCASSPIRTSGYEQYFGPGTRLTVT.